This TCR beta chain was found in a study of Ad26.COV2.S vaccination and SARS-CoV-2 variants. Study background: Administration of Ad26.COV2.S was intramuscular, either once or twice 56 days apart.

This clone has more than one count but fewer than ten. Its matching antigen is unknown. Regarding treatment: around 19 received Ad26.COV2.S at low or high dose, single or two shots; about five received placebo; per-sample allocation not given. Sampling occurred on day 63 after the first vaccine or placebo injection. The study used a vaccine consisting of an Ad26 vector that expressed Wuhan-strain SARS-CoV-2 spike. The germline CDR1 and CDR2 sequences are MNHEY and SVGEGT. This CDR3 has 18 amino acids. The V end lost 0 bases, the J end lost 0 bases, and 15 bases lay between the germline ends. Findings of the study overall: In TCR breadth and depth analyses, total T cell responses may have been underestimated. Non-spike TCR breadth showed similarity between vaccine and placebo recipients.

Sequencing was performed with immunoSEQ multiplex PCR; in TCRdb, only in-frame clones are kept and a portion is missing. The sample holds some 240,000 clones, about 83% seen once. The gene calls are TRBV6-2 or TRBV6-3 and TRBJ1-5; a possible D gene is TRBD1 (5 bases). The TCR sequence derives from a person between 18 and 65 years old who received the Ad26.COV2.S COVID-19 vaccine or a placebo. The input for sequencing was peripheral blood, taken in a trial of Ad26.COV2.S vaccine versus placebo. The CDR3 bases are TGTGCCAGCAGTTACTCGACAGATTACTACTATAGCAATCAGCCCCAGCATTTT. Its protein product is CASSYSTDYYYSNQPQHF.